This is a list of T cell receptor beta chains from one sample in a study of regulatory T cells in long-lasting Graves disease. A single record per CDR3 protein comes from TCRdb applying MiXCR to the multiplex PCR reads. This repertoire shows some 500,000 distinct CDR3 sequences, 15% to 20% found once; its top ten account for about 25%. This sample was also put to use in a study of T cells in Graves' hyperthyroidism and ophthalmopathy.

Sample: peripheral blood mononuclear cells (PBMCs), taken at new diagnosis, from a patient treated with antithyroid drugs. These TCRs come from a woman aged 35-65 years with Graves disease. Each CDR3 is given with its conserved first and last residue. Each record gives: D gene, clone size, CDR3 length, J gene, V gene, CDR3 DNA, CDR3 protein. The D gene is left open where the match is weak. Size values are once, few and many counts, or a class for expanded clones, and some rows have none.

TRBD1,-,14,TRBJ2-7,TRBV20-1,TGCAGTGCTAGAGGGGGACAGGCAGCCTACGAGCAGTACTTC,CSARGGQAAYEQYF
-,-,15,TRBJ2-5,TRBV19,TGTGCCAGTAGTCCCCGGGACTGGTACCAAGAGACCCAGTACTTC,CASSPRDWYQETQYF
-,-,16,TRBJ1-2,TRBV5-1,TGCGCCAGCAGCTTGGAGACTCAACGCGCTAACTATGGCTACACCTTC,CASSLETQRANYGYTF
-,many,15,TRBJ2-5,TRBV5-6,TGTGCCAGCAGCTTGGCTCGTCGCGGACAAGAGACCCAGTACTTC,CASSLARRGQETQYF
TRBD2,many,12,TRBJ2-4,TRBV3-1,TGTGCCAGCAGCCAATTAGCGGGGCTTCAGTACTTC,CASSQLAGLQYF
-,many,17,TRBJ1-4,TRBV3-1,TGTGCCAGCAGCCTCTTCTCTGGGCCCGCAACTAATGAAAAACTGTTTTTT,CASSLFSGPATNEKLFF
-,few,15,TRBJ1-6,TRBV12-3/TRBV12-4,TGTGCCAGCGGTTTTGGAGGCGTGGTTGATTCACCCCTCCACTTT,CASGFGGVVDSPLHF
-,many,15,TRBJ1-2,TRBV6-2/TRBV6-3,TGTGCCAGCAGTTACGCACAGACCGATCTTTATGGCTACACCTTC,CASSYAQTDLYGYTF
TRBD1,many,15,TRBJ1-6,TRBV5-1,TGCGCCAGCAGCACAGGGGAGCAGAAGAATTCACCCCTCCACTTT,CASSTGEQKNSPLHF
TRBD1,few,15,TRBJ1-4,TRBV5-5,TGTGCCAGCAGCTTTTCCGGGACAGGTGGCGAAAAACTGTTTTTT,CASSFSGTGGEKLFF
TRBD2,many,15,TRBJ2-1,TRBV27,TGTGCCAGCAGTTTAGGGCGGGGGGGAAACAATGAGCAGTTCTTC,CASSLGRGGNNEQFF
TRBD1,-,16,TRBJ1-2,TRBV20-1,TGCAGTGCTAGCCAGAAGGGGGGGACAGGGGTATATGGCTACACCTTC,CSASQKGGTGVYGYTF
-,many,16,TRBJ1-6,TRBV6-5,TGTGCCAGCAGTTACTTCCCTAGGGGCGTTAATTCACCCCTCCACTTT,CASSYFPRGVNSPLHF
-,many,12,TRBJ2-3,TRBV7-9,TGTGCCAGCAGCTTCCAAGGTGATACGCAGTATTTT,CASSFQGDTQYF
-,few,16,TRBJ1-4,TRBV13,TGTGCCAGCAGGGGCAGGGATGATGGGACTTACGAAAAACTGTTTTTT,CASRGRDDGTYEKLFF
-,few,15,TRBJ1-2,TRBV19,TGTGCCAGTAGACCCCCGAGCCAGTCCGCCTATGGCTACACCTTC,CASRPPSQSAYGYTF
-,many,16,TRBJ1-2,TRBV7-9,TGTGCCAGCACCGAGGGTTATGTTTTGAGTTCAGGGGGCTACACCTTC,CASTEGYVLSSGGYTF
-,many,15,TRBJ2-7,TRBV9,TGTGCCAGCAGCGTATCATACGGACTCATCTACGAGCAGTACTTC,CASSVSYGLIYEQYF
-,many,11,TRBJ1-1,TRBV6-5,TGTGCCAGCAGTTCGGAGTTGTCCGCTTTCTTT,CASSSELSAFF
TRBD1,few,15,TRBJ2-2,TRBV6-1,TGTGCCAGCAGTCAAGGACAGGGGGCTGCCGGGGAGCTGTTTTTT,CASSQGQGAAGELFF
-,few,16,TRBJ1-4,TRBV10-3,TGTGCCATCAGTGAGTCGATGGGGCCCTCTAATGAAAAACTGTTTTTT,CAISESMGPSNEKLFF
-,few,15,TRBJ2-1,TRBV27,TGTGCCAGCAGTTTTGCAAGGCCGTCCTACAATGAGCAGTTCTTC,CASSFARPSYNEQFF
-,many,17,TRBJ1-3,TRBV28,TGTGCCAGCAGTCCACTTCAGGGGCACGGCTCTGGAAACACCATATATTTT,CASSPLQGHGSGNTIYF
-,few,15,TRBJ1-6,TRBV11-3,TGTGCCAGCAGCCATGGCAGAAACTATAATTCACCCCTCCACTTT,CASSHGRNYNSPLHF
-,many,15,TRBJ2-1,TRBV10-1,TGCGCCAGCAGTGAAGAGTCAGGGCAGGAAAATGAGCAGTTCTTC,CASSEESGQENEQFF
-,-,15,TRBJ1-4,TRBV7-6,TGTGCCAGCAGCTCCGGAGGCACCAGCAATGAAAAACTGTTTTTT,CASSSGGTSNEKLFF
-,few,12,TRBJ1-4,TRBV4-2,TGTGCCAGCAGCCAAGGGGCGGGACACAGTTATTTT,CASSQGAGHSYF
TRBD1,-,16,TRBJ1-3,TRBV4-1,TGCGCCAGCAGCCAAGTAGACAGGGAAATTGGAAACACCATATATTTT,CASSQVDREIGNTIYF
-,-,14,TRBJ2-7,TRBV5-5,TGTGCCAGCAGCTTGGCCCTGGGACCCTACGAGCAGTACTTC,CASSLALGPYEQYF
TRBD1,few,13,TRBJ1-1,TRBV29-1,TGCAGCGTTGATAAAGACAGGGACACTGAAGCTTTCTTT,CSVDKDRDTEAFF
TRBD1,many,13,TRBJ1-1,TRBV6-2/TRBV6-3,TGTGCCAGCAGGGACAGGGCCGACACTGAAGCTTTCTTT,CASRDRADTEAFF
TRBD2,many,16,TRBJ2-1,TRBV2,TGTGCCAGCAGTCAGGGACTAGCGGGGGGGGAGAATGAGCAGTTCTTC,CASSQGLAGGENEQFF
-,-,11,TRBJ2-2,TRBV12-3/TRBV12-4,TGTGCCAGCTCGGGGGCGAGGGAGCTGTTTTTT,CASSGARELFF
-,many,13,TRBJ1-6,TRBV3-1,TGTGCCAGCAGCCAAACCTATAATTCACCCCTCCACTTT,CASSQTYNSPLHF
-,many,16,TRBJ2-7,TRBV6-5,TGTGCCAGCAGTTACTTGGATCGGCTCTACTCCTACGAGCAGTACTTC,CASSYLDRLYSYEQYF
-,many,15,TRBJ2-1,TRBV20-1,TGCAGTGCTAGTATGGTCCAGGGGGGTTACAATGAGCAGTTCTTC,CSASMVQGGYNEQFF
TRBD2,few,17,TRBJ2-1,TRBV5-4,TGTGCCAGCAGCTCGAAAGCCCTAGCGGGGGGGAACAATGAGCAGTTCTTC,CASSSKALAGGNNEQFF
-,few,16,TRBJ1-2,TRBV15,TGTGCCACCAGCAGAGAGGGGGCAGCGACTAACTATGGCTACACCTTC,CATSREGAATNYGYTF
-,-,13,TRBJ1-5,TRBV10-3,TGTGCCATCAGTCCGGGGGGCAATCAGCCCCAGCATTTT,CAISPGGNQPQHF
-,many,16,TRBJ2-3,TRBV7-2,TGTGCCAGCAGCTATAGGGCGACCTCGGGCACAGATACGCAGTATTTT,CASSYRATSGTDTQYF
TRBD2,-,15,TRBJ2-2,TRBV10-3,TGTGCCATCAGTGCAGCGGGGGGCAACACCGGGGAGCTGTTTTTT,CAISAAGGNTGELFF